This record looks at one T cell receptor (beta chain) sequence and its context. The target antigen is unknown. This record belongs to a study of T cell responses to AZD1222 COVID-19 vaccine. Study-level results: Spike as a whole was targeted by vaccine-associated CD4 TCRs, dominant at 160-218 and 743-854. Females outnumbered males among donors, who were mostly white British; clonal diversity was possibly underestimated.

This table comes from immunoSEQ multiplex PCR, and its TCRdb copy is limited to in-frame clones, with some not included. The sample has under 80,000 clones; 60% to 85% are singletons. The ends were cut back, 5 bases at V and 6 bases at J, with 11 bases in the middle. Germline V gene data show CDR1 as LNHNV and CDR2 as YYDKDF (reference sequence). The length of the CDR3 is 13 residues. This TCR was recovered from an adult in good health. The chain recombines TRBV15 with TRBJ1-5; TRBD1 is a possible D gene (5 bases). The input for sequencing was peripheral blood, taken on day 0 of MenACWY control vaccination. CDR3 DNA sequence: TGTGCCACCAGCTCTCGGGGGGGTCAGCCCCAGCATTTT. Translating it yields CATSSRGGQPQHF. Filled out from reference TRBV15 and TRBJ1-5, the complete variable domain reads DAMVIQNPRYQVTQFGKPVTLSCSQTLNHNVMYWYQQKSSQAPKLLFHYYDKDFNNEADTPDNFQSRRPNTSFCFLDIRSPGLGDTAMYLCATSSRGGQPQHFGDGTRLSIL.